These 22 T cell receptor beta chains were sequenced from one sample in a study of CD8+CD57+ T cells in acquired aplastic anemia. Profiling that covered TCR beta VDJ and CDR3 relied on genomic DNA as its template. TCRdb used MiXCR to reprocess the reads, holding one entry per CDR3 protein. The repertoire has about 170,000 distinct CDR3 sequences, approximately 40% of them found once; the top ten carry approximately 1.1%. The sequenced material came from sorted CD4+, CD8+, or CD8+CD57+ T cells (not recorded which) from PBMCs. The receptors come from a human donor in good health.

This clonotype was picked up many times. The chain combines TRBV5-1 with TRBJ2-7; possible D gene TRBD2, 6 bases. CDR3 length: 13 residues. V shed 4 bases and J shed 3 bases, with 11 bases lying between them. Germline V CDR1 and CDR2: SGHRS, YFSETQ. The CDR3 loop is CASSRAGFYEQYF. CDR3 sequence (DNA): TGCGCCAGCAGCAGGGCGGGGTTCTACGAGCAGTACTTC.

V is TRBV7-2 and J is TRBJ2-7; unclear D gene. This CDR3 region has 13 residues. CDR1 is SGHTA and CDR2 is FQGNSA in the germline V gene. V lost 0 bases to trimming and J lost 3 bases, with 6 bases between them. As DNA, the CDR3 is TGTGCCAGCAGCTTAGCTCTCGTCTACGAGCAGTACTTC. Encoded protein: CASSLALVYEQYF.

This sequence joins TRBV20-1 and TRBJ1-4; D uncertain. Germline V gene data show CDR1 as DFQATT and CDR2 as SNEGSKA (reference sequence). V was cut by 5 bases and J by 8 bases, with 15 bases left in between. The CDR3 consists of 13 residues. The chain's CDR3 is CSAPGLVEEKLFF. The CDR3 coding sequence is TGCAGTGCTCCGGGCCTCGTGGAGGAAAAACTGTTTTTT.

Regarding this clonotype: One end of the junction is discordant with germline, which a read error may explain. This chain links TRBV28 with TRBJ1-3; 8 bases line up with TRBD1. CDR3 length: 16 residues. CDR1 is MDHEN and CDR2 is SYDVKM in the germline V gene. The CDR3 bases are TGTGCCGGCAGCCGTACGGGACAGGCCGCTGGAAACACCATATATTTT. This encodes CAGSRTGQAAGNTIYF.

This clonotype was picked up many times. The rearrangement links TRBV6-5 to TRBJ2-1; D call uncertain. Per germline, CDR1 MNHEY and CDR2 SVGAGI. The CDR3 is 12 residues long. Trimming removed 8 bases at V and 1 base at J, with 6 bases between. DNA of the CDR3: TGTGCCAGCGGCGGTTCCTACAATGAGCAGTTCTTC. Amino acids: CASGGSYNEQFF.

This clonotype was found a few times. The rearrangement joins TRBV2 to TRBJ1-1, with D unresolved. The CDR3 sequence is 14 residues long. Germline lookup yields CDR1 SNHLY and CDR2 FYNNEI. The V gene lost 4 bases and the J gene lost 5 bases, with 14 bases spanning the gap. CDR3 sequence reads: CASSASKSWTEAFF. Here the CDR3 DNA reads TGTGCCAGCAGTGCCTCGAAGAGTTGGACTGAAGCTTTCTTT.

Ten or more counts support this clonotype. The rearrangement uses TRBV24-1 and TRBJ2-1; TRBD2 aligns across 12 bases. The germline gives CDR1 KGHDR, CDR2 SFDVKD. With V trimmed by 2 bases and J by 6 bases, 7 bases remained unmatched. This CDR3 contains 17 residues. The CDR3, as DNA: TGTGCCACCAGTGATTCTAGCGGGAGGGGTATCGGCAATGAGCAGTTCTTC. This sequence encodes CATSDSSGRGIGNEQFF.

This clonotype was seen more than once but under ten times. V and J are TRBV2 and TRBJ1-2, with 11 bases matching TRBD1. The V gene's germline CDR1 is SNHLY and CDR2 FYNNEI. The V segment lost 3 bases and the J segment 7 bases; nucleotides outside the gene matches: 1. There are 13 residues in the CDR3. The CDR3 DNA reads TGTGCCAGCAGTGACGGGACAGGGGGTGGCTACACCTTC. It specifies CASSDGTGGGYTF.

This sequence joins TRBV5-1 and TRBJ1-1; D may be TRBD1 (5 bases). V lost 0 bases and J lost 4, with 10 bases in between. From germline, CDR1 is SGHRS and CDR2 YFSETQ. This CDR3 is built from 14 residues. CDR3 residues: CASSLGGVSTEAFF. The CDR3 DNA is TGCGCCAGCAGCTTGGGGGGGGTGAGCACTGAAGCTTTCTTT.

This clonotype was seen at least ten times. J is TRBJ2-1 and V is TRBV10-2, with D possibly being TRBD2 (5 bases). With 2 bases removed from V and 0 bases from J, the gap between germline ends came to 11 bases. The CDR3 consists of 16 residues. Germline CDR1 reads WSHSY; CDR2 reads SAAADI. In nucleotides, the CDR3 is TGCGCCAGCAGTGAGCTAGCTTCCAGCTCCTACAATGAGCAGTTCTTC. Translating gives CASSELASSSYNEQFF.

This clonotype appeared a few times. The genes are TRBV5-1 and TRBJ1-1, with 7 bases aligning to TRBD1. The CDR3 extends over 15 amino acids. V lost 10 bases to trimming and J lost 1 base; unmatched junction nucleotides: 13. Germline V CDR1 and CDR2: SGHRS, YFSETQ. The CDR3 reads CAGLIGTERNTEAFF. As DNA, the CDR3 is TGCGCCGGCCTCATAGGGACAGAAAGGAACACTGAAGCTTTCTTT.

V and J are TRBV10-3 and TRBJ2-7, with D maybe TRBD1 (6 bases). The CDR3 has 15 residues. Germline V lookup: CDR1 ENHRY, CDR2 SYGVKD. Between the trimmed V and J ends, which lost 10 bases and 2 bases, there was a span of 21 bases. Here the CDR3 DNA reads TGTGCCACGTCACAGGGTCCCTTATTTACCTACGAGCAGTACTTC. Its protein product is CATSQGPLFTYEQYF.

Points on this clonotype: The junction shows a germline mismatch at one end, possibly a read error. This rearrangement joins TRBV10-3 to TRBJ2-2; either TRBD1 or TRBD2 may fit D (5 bases each). This CDR3 spans 15 amino acids. The germline V gene encodes CDR1 ENHRY and CDR2 SYGVKD. This chain's CDR3 is CAISRGTLNAGEPFF. CDR3 nucleotide sequence: TGTGCCATCAGTAGAGGGACGTTGAACGCCGGGGAGCCGTTTTTT.

DNA for the CDR3: TGTGCCAGCAGCCGGACGATAAGTCACGAGCAGTACTTC. Translation: CASSRTISHEQYF. This chain joins TRBV7-9 and TRBJ2-7; no clear D gene. The CDR3 runs to 13 residues. Between the trimmed V and J ends, which lost 5 bases and 5 bases, there was a span of 13 bases. Per germline, CDR1 SEHNR and CDR2 FQNEAQ (reference sequence).

The chain carries TRBV6-1 and TRBJ2-1, with 11 bases aligning to TRBD2. The CDR3 covers 15 residues. V was clipped by 1 base and J by 4 bases; unmatched bases: 0. Per germline, CDR1 MNHNS and CDR2 SASEGT. This CDR3 is CASSEVAGGYNEQFF. In DNA form, the CDR3 reads TGTGCCAGCAGTGAAGTAGCGGGAGGGTACAATGAGCAGTTCTTC.

This clonotype has a handful of counts. The gene calls are TRBV15 and TRBJ2-5; a weak D match, TRBD2 (5 bases). The V gene lost 1 base and the J gene lost 5 bases, with 8 bases spanning the gap. The germline gives CDR1 LNHNV, CDR2 YYDKDF (reference sequence). The CDR3 length is 13 residues. CDR3 sequence (DNA): TGTGCCACCAGCAGAGGCGGGCGGGAGACCCAGTACTTC. Its translation is CATSRGGRETQYF.

Of note for this clonotype: The junction and the germline gene differ at one end; a read error may be behind it. The rearrangement links TRBV24-1 to TRBJ2-1; 11 nucleotides agree with TRBD2. The germline gives CDR1 KGHDR, CDR2 SFDVKD. The CDR3 extends over 16 amino acids. This CDR3 is CATSSPPGLAENEQFF. The CDR3 DNA follows: TGTGCCACCAGTTCTCCACCGGGACTAGCGGAGAATGAACAGTTCTTC.

V usage is TRBV20-1 and J usage is TRBJ2-3; 11 positions match TRBD2. Trimming removed 6 bases from V and 1 base from J; junction bases left unmatched: 6. CDR1 and CDR2 from the germline V gene are DFQATT and SNEGSKA (reference sequence). The CDR3 length is 15 residues. The CDR3 region has the DNA TGCAGTGCAAACCCGGGACTAGCGGGCACAGATACGCAGTATTTT. Translating it yields CSANPGLAGTDTQYF.

The chain combines TRBV10-3 with TRBJ2-7; 9 positions match TRBD1. This CDR3 comprises 15 residues. V was pared by 5 bases and J by 0 bases, with 5 bases of the junction left unmatched. The germline V gene encodes CDR1 ENHRY and CDR2 SYGVKD. CDR3 sequence: CAISPGQGSSYEQYF. CDR3 coding DNA: TGTGCCATCAGTCCCGGACAGGGGTCCTCCTACGAGCAGTACTTC.

This clonotype was found many times. The chain carries TRBV9 and TRBJ2-3; D remains unclear. The CDR3 extends over 15 amino acids. Germline values: CDR1 SGDLS, CDR2 YYNGEE. Trimming left V 1 base short and J 2 bases short, with 11 bases between. This CDR3 is CASSVFVADTDTQYF. The CDR3 region has the DNA TGTGCCAGCAGCGTATTTGTGGCTGACACAGATACGCAGTATTTT.

This clonotype came up a few times. The chain carries TRBV6-5 and TRBJ1-5; D may be TRBD1 (6 bases). The germline CDR1 and CDR2 sequences are MNHEY and SVGAGI. The CDR3 is 16 amino acids. V was trimmed by 6 bases and J by 2 bases, leaving 17 bases between them. CDR3 DNA: TGTGCCAGCAGCGTATTGGGGGGCGCCGGCAATCAGCCCCAGCATTTT. Protein sequence: CASSVLGGAGNQPQHF.

This clonotype occurred many times. The chain is built from TRBV19 and TRBJ2-3; TRBD1 aligns across 9 bases. The CDR3 sequence is 14 residues long. The germline V gene encodes CDR1 LNHDA and CDR2 SQIVND (reference sequence). V lost 5 bases and J lost 4; bases outside the gene matches: 4. The CDR3 loop is CASSPGTGSDTQYF. CDR3 DNA sequence: TGTGCCAGTAGTCCCGGGACAGGGTCAGATACGCAGTATTTT.